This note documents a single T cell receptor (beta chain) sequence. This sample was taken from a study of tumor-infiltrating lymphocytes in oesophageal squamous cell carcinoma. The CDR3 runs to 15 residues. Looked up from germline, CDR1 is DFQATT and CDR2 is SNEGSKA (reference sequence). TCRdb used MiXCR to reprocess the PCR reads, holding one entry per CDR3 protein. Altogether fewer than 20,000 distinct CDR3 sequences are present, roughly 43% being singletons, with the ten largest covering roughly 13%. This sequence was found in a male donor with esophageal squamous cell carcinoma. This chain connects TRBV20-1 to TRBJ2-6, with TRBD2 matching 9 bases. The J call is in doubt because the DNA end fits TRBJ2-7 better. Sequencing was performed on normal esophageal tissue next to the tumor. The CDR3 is CSAMGTSSRSYEQYF. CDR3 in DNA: TGCAGTGCTATGGGGACTAGCTCTCGTTCCTACGAGCAGTACTTC.